The subject of this entry is one T cell receptor (beta chain). This sample stems from a study of pediatric ulcerative colitis. Sequencing used immunoSEQ multiplex PCR; TCRdb keeps in-frame clones, though not all of them. The table shows 64,000 or so clones, with about three quarters occurring only once. V shed 4 bases and J 6 bases; nucleotides not matched to a gene: 10. This CDR3 region has 15 residues. Per germline, CDR1 SGHKS and CDR2 YYEKEE (reference sequence). Sequencing used blood. This TCR was recovered from a boy between 10 and 17 years old with moderate ulcerative colitis. The V and J genes are TRBV5-5 and TRBJ1-2; 9 nucleotides line up with TRBD1. The DNA for the CDR3 is TGTGCCAGCAGCGGAAAGGGACAGGGAGGAAATGGCTACACCTTC. Translation gives CASSGKGQGGNGYTF.